These 23 T cell receptor beta chains were sequenced from one sample in a study of T cell responses to AZD1222 COVID-19 vaccine. Method: immunoSEQ multiplex PCR; TCRdb's copy keeps in-frame clones and lacks some. The data hold around 99,000 clones, with 80% to 95% observed a single time. This specimen was peripheral blood, taken 28 days after the second AZD1222 dose. The source is an adult who received the AZD1222 COVID-19 vaccine.

The genes are TRBV29-1 and TRBJ2-1; D is possibly TRBD2 (5 bases). Looked up from germline, CDR1 is SQVTM and CDR2 is ANQGSEA. V was pared by 1 base and J by 8 bases, with 9 bases between. This CDR3 region has 12 residues. The CDR3 loop reads CSVEGSDDEQFF. CDR3 nucleotide sequence: TGCAGCGTTGAAGGTAGCGACGATGAGCAGTTCTTC.

The chain employs TRBV28 and TRBJ1-6; D ambiguous. Trimming cost V 3 bases and J 11 bases, with 8 bases left between them. This CDR3 contains 12 residues. Germline loops: CDR1 MDHEN, CDR2 SYDVKM. The CDR3 nucleotides read TGTGCCAGCAGTTTGTCAACTACACCCCTCCACTTT. This encodes CASSLSTTPLHF.

The V and J genes are TRBV3-1 (or the pseudogene TRBV3-2) and TRBJ2-5, with D tentatively TRBD2 (6 bases). CDR1 is LGHDT and CDR2 is YNNKEL in the germline V gene (reference sequence). The CDR3 spans 11 residues. V shed 6 bases and J shed 5 bases, with 7 bases lying between them. The CDR3 region is CASRREETQYF. The CDR3 region has the DNA TGTGCCAGCAGACGGGAGGAGACCCAGTACTTC.

This chain connects TRBV25-1 to TRBJ1-6; the D is unclear. Germline-derived CDR1 and CDR2 are MGHDK and SYGVNS. The CDR3 is 14 residues long. The V and J ends lost 4 bases and 3 bases respectively, with 7 bases between them. The CDR3 protein is CASSGNLYNSPLHF. The CDR3 DNA is TGTGCCAGCAGTGGAAATCTCTATAATTCACCCCTCCACTTT.

This clone occurred once. The rearrangement joins TRBV27 to TRBJ1-1; D call uncertain. There are 14 residues in the CDR3. V lost 3 bases, J lost 0 bases, and 8 bases lay in between. Germline V gene sequence: CDR1 MNHEY, CDR2 SMNVEV (reference sequence). The CDR3 region has the DNA TGTGCCAGCAGTTTGCGGGGAATGAACACTGAAGCTTTCTTT. Its translation: CASSLRGMNTEAFF.

The CDR3 sequence is CASSLTGTSGRNEQFF. The DNA for the CDR3 is TGTGCCAGCAGCCTTACGGGGACTAGCGGGAGAAATGAGCAGTTCTTC. The chain uses TRBV7-9 and TRBJ2-1, with 14 bases lining up with TRBD2. V lost 5 bases and J lost 7; bases outside the gene matches: 7. The germline V gene encodes CDR1 SEHNR and CDR2 FQNEAQ (reference sequence). The CDR3 runs 16 residues.

This chain uses TRBV5-1 with TRBJ2-1; D unclear. V was cut by 1 base and J by 7 bases, with 9 bases left in between. This CDR3 contains 13 residues. Germline CDR1 is SGHRS and CDR2 is YFSETQ. In DNA form, the CDR3 reads TGCGCCAGCAGCTTGCCTATGGGGAATGAGCAGTTCTTC. Protein sequence: CASSLPMGNEQFF.

The chain carries TRBV7-9 and TRBJ2-5; 9 bases are shared with TRBD1. The CDR3 spans 14 residues. V lost 6 bases to trimming and J lost 4 bases; unmatched junction nucleotides: 6. The germline V gene encodes CDR1 SEHNR and CDR2 FQNEAQ (reference sequence). The chain's CDR3 is CASRETGGGETQYF. The CDR3 DNA reads as TGTGCCAGCAGAGAAACAGGGGGCGGAGAGACCCAGTACTTC.

The V and J genes are TRBV28 and TRBJ2-4; D is tentatively TRBD1 or TRBD2 (5 bases each). The CDR3 sequence is 14 residues long. The V gene's germline CDR1 is MDHEN and CDR2 SYDVKM. Trimming shortened V by 5 bases and J by 8 bases, and 16 bases separated the two germline ends. The CDR3 here is CASSPLDLGDIQYF. The CDR3 nucleotides are TGTGCCAGCAGTCCCCTCGACCTGGGGGACATTCAGTACTTC.

This clone was detected only once. The J gene is TRBJ1-1, the V gene TRBV28, with a tentative D call TRBD1 (6 bases). Germline V gene sequence: CDR1 MDHEN, CDR2 SYDVKM. Trimming took off 4 bases at V and 12 bases at J, with 15 bases between the two ends. The CDR3 spans 12 residues. The CDR3: CASSSVQGRPFF. CDR3 in DNA: TGTGCCAGCAGTTCCGTACAGGGTCGTCCTTTCTTT.

The V call is TRBV19, the J call TRBJ1-5; D is unclear. The V end lost 3 bases, the J end lost 9 bases, and 9 bases lay between the germline ends. Germline V gene lookup returns CDR1 LNHDA and CDR2 SQIVND (reference sequence). This CDR3 has 12 amino acids. The CDR3 DNA is TGTGCCAGTAGTATTGGGAAGGGGCCCCAGCATTTT. Translated: CASSIGKGPQHF.

V and J are TRBV2 and TRBJ1-1; D unresolved. Trimming removed 0 bases from V and 4 bases from J, with 9 bases in between. Germline-derived CDR1 and CDR2 are SNHLY and FYNNEI. The CDR3 is made up of 14 amino acids. CDR3 DNA: TGTGCCAGCAGTGAAGCGGGTTTGCCCACTGAAGCTTTCTTT. This gives the protein CASSEAGLPTEAFF.

The rearrangement joins TRBV6-2 or TRBV6-3 to TRBJ1-2, with TRBD1 as a possible D gene (6 bases). CDR3 size: 14 residues. CDR1 is MNHEY and CDR2 is SVGEGT in the germline V gene. Trimming took off 2 bases at V and 6 bases at J, with 13 bases between the two ends. The CDR3 loop reads CASSYQWQGNGYTF. Here the CDR3 DNA reads TGTGCCAGCAGTTACCAATGGCAGGGGAATGGCTACACCTTC.

The CDR3 DNA is TGTGCCAGCAGTCCCTGGCGAGGCGGGAGGAGGGGGCAAGAGACCCAGTACTTC. This codes for CASSPWRGGRRGQETQYF. This chain uses TRBV28 with TRBJ2-5; 8 nucleotides agree with TRBD2. The CDR3 is 18 amino acids. With V trimmed by 5 bases and J by 2 bases, 16 bases remained unmatched. The germline V gene encodes CDR1 MDHEN and CDR2 SYDVKM.

This sequence joins TRBV18 and TRBJ2-2; a possible D gene is TRBD1 (6 bases). V was clipped by 0 bases and J by 2 bases, with 10 bases between them. Germline loops: CDR1 KGHSH, CDR2 LQKENI. The length of the CDR3 is 16 residues. The CDR3: CASSPPPGANTGELFF. The DNA for the CDR3 is TGTGCCAGCTCACCACCGCCAGGGGCCAACACCGGGGAGCTGTTTTTT.

This chain joins TRBV9 and TRBJ2-7, with D maybe TRBD2 (6 bases). The CDR3 loop spans 15 amino acids. Trimming stripped 2 bases from V and 3 bases from J, with 15 bases between. CDR1 is SGDLS and CDR2 is YYNGEE in the germline V gene. DNA of the CDR3: TGTGCCAGCAGCGTCAGTAGCGGAGACCTCTACGAGCAGTACTTC. Residues: CASSVSSGDLYEQYF.

The chain is built from TRBV6-1 and TRBJ2-3; the D call may be TRBD1 or TRBD2 (6 bases each). The V and J ends lost 4 bases and 5 bases respectively, with 22 bases between them. From germline, CDR1 is MNHNS and CDR2 SASEGT. The CDR3 is made up of 17 amino acids. The CDR3 sequence: CASSGPPGASVVDTQYF. As DNA, the CDR3 is TGTGCCAGCAGTGGCCCTCCAGGGGCTAGCGTGGTAGATACGCAGTATTTT.

Regarding this clone: One end of the junction does not line up with germline, which may come from a read error. V usage is TRBV7-8 and J usage is TRBJ2-1, with 11 bases aligning to TRBD2. The V gene's germline CDR1 is SGHVS and CDR2 FQNEAQ. The CDR3 is made up of 19 amino acids. CDR3 region: CASTLFPLAGGVSYNEQFF. In DNA, the CDR3 is TGTGCCAGCACCTTATTTCCCCTAGCGGGAGGCGTTTCCTACAATGAGCAGTTCTTC.

The chain combines TRBV7-8 with TRBJ1-1; D is ambiguous. The CDR3 is 12 residues long. Trimming stripped 1 base from V and 3 bases from J, with 3 bases between. Germline lookup yields CDR1 SGHVS and CDR2 FQNEAQ. DNA for the CDR3: TGTGCCAGCAGCTTAGGGTACACTGAAGCTTTCTTT. Protein product: CASSLGYTEAFF.

This clone has only one observation. V and J are TRBV7-9 and TRBJ1-2; D ambiguous. Germline assignment: CDR1 SEHNR and CDR2 FQNEAQ (reference sequence). With 1 base removed from V and 2 bases from J, the gap between germline ends came to 8 bases. The CDR3 runs 14 residues. CDR3: CASSLGGRNYGYTF. The CDR3 coding sequence is TGTGCCAGCAGCTTAGGAGGTCGGAACTATGGCTACACCTTC.

This sequence joins TRBV5-1 and TRBJ1-4; D is perhaps TRBD1 (6 bases). Trimming cost V 5 bases and J 6 bases, with 14 bases left between them. Germline V CDR1 and CDR2: SGHRS, YFSETQ. This CDR3 has 14 residues. In nucleotides, the CDR3 is TGCGCCAGCAGTTCGGGGGGGCAGGATGAAAAACTGTTTTTT. Protein sequence: CASSSGGQDEKLFF.

The rearrangement links TRBV28 to TRBJ2-7, with TRBD2 as a possible D gene (6 bases). The CDR3 length is 14 residues. Germline V gives CDR1 MDHEN, CDR2 SYDVKM. Trimming removed 6 bases from V and 0 bases from J, with 12 bases in between. CDR3 residues: CASRSASVSYEQYF. For the CDR3, the DNA is TGTGCCAGCAGATCGGCTAGCGTCTCCTACGAGCAGTACTTC.

This rearrangement joins TRBV4-1 to TRBJ2-3; maybe TRBD1 (5 bases). Germline V gene sequence: CDR1 MGHRA, CDR2 YSYEKL. The CDR3 has 14 residues. V was pared by 1 base and J by 4 bases, with 9 bases between. CDR3 sequence reads: CASSQVGAADTQYF. CDR3 DNA sequence: TGCGCCAGCAGCCAAGTTGGGGCGGCAGATACGCAGTATTTT.